Listed below are T cell receptor beta chains from one sample, sequenced in a study of CD8+ T cells in alopecia areata. Clones were read by immunoSEQ multiplex PCR, and TCRdb kept only the in-frame ones, dropping some. This sample has just under 65,000 clones, with 40% to 55% found just once. The sequenced sample was CD8+ T cells sorted from blood, obtained between weeks 36 and 40, from a patient treated with tofacitinib. Receptor source: a human donor with alopecia areata. Each CDR3 is given with its conserved first and last residue. A D gene is named only where the DNA matches it firmly. Rows may omit the clone size; those that give it use once, few, many or a size class.

clone_size: NA; j_call: TRBJ2-7; cdr3_length: 14; v_call: TRBV4-1; d_call: NA; cdr3_nt: TGCGCCAGCAGCCAAAATTCGCGCCATTACGAGCAGTACTTC; cdr3_aa: CASSQNSRHYEQYF
clone_size: few; j_call: TRBJ2-1; cdr3_length: 14; v_call: TRBV7-8; d_call: NA; cdr3_nt: TGTGCCAGCAGCTCACAGAGTTGGGGAAATGAGCAGTTCTTC; cdr3_aa: CASSSQSWGNEQFF
clone_size: NA; j_call: TRBJ2-7; cdr3_length: 14; v_call: TRBV30; d_call: NA; cdr3_nt: TGTGCCTGGAGTGTTGGTATGGCAGGGAGAGGTTTGGACTTC; cdr3_aa: CAWSVGMAGRGLDF
clone_size: NA; j_call: TRBJ2-5; cdr3_length: 12; v_call: TRBV18; d_call: NA; cdr3_nt: TGTGCCAGCTCACCCCCAATGATGCCCCAGTACTTC; cdr3_aa: CASSPPMMPQYF
clone_size: NA; j_call: TRBJ2-5; cdr3_length: 15; v_call: TRBV6-6; d_call: TRBD1; cdr3_nt: TGTGCCAGCAGACTGGCCGGGACAGACCGTTTGGCCCAGTACTTC; cdr3_aa: CASRLAGTDRLAQYF
clone_size: NA; j_call: TRBJ2-7; cdr3_length: 14; v_call: TRBV27; d_call: NA; cdr3_nt: TGTGCCAGCAGTTCTCCCCGCCCCCCCTACGAGCAGTACTTC; cdr3_aa: CASSSPRPPYEQYF
clone_size: NA; j_call: TRBJ1-5; cdr3_length: 14; v_call: TRBV6-5; d_call: NA; cdr3_nt: TGTGCCAGCTCGAGAGGTGCGGTCAATCAGCCCCAGCATTTT; cdr3_aa: CASSRGAVNQPQHF
clone_size: NA; j_call: TRBJ1-5; cdr3_length: 14; v_call: TRBV27; d_call: NA; cdr3_nt: TGTGCCAGCAGTTTGGGAGATAGCAATCAGCCCCAGCATTTT; cdr3_aa: CASSLGDSNQPQHF
clone_size: NA; j_call: TRBJ2-3; cdr3_length: 15; v_call: TRBV13; d_call: TRBD2; cdr3_nt: TGTGCCAGCAGCGTTCGACTAGCGGGAGGCGATACGCAGTATTTT; cdr3_aa: CASSVRLAGGDTQYF
clone_size: NA; j_call: TRBJ2-2; cdr3_length: 13; v_call: TRBV27; d_call: NA; cdr3_nt: TGTGCCAGCAGCTCGACCTTTTTTCGGGAGCTGTTTTTT; cdr3_aa: CASSSTFFRELFF
clone_size: few; j_call: TRBJ2-7; cdr3_length: 14; v_call: TRBV29-1; d_call: NA; cdr3_nt: TGCAGCGTTGAAGATGCGGCCTCGGGATGGGAGCAGTACTTC; cdr3_aa: CSVEDAASGWEQYF
clone_size: NA; j_call: TRBJ2-7; cdr3_length: 15; v_call: TRBV4-1; d_call: TRBD2; cdr3_nt: TGCGCCAGCAGCCAAGTTAGCGGGAGCTCCTACGAGCAGTACTTC; cdr3_aa: CASSQVSGSSYEQYF
clone_size: few; j_call: TRBJ1-2; cdr3_length: 14; v_call: TRBV4-1; d_call: NA; cdr3_nt: TGCGCCAGCAGCCAAGCAGGGGTTAACTATGGCTACACCTTC; cdr3_aa: CASSQAGVNYGYTF
clone_size: NA; j_call: TRBJ2-7; cdr3_length: 14; v_call: TRBV15; d_call: TRBD1; cdr3_nt: TGTGCCACCAGCAGAGCCCGACAGGGCTACGAGCAGTACTTC; cdr3_aa: CATSRARQGYEQYF
clone_size: NA; j_call: TRBJ2-5; cdr3_length: 12; v_call: TRBV6-6; d_call: NA; cdr3_nt: TGTGCCAGCAGCCGGGACCAAGAGACCCAGTACTTC; cdr3_aa: CASSRDQETQYF
clone_size: NA; j_call: TRBJ1-1; cdr3_length: 12; v_call: TRBV11-2; d_call: NA; cdr3_nt: TGTGCCAGCAGCTTAGAGCGCGGTGGCGCTTTCTTT; cdr3_aa: CASSLERGGAFF
clone_size: NA; j_call: TRBJ1-2; cdr3_length: 14; v_call: TRBV29-1; d_call: NA; cdr3_nt: TGCAGCGTTGAACACTGGCAGGTTCGCTATGGCTACACCTTC; cdr3_aa: CSVEHWQVRYGYTF
clone_size: few; j_call: TRBJ2-1; cdr3_length: 14; v_call: TRBV2; d_call: TRBD2; cdr3_nt: TGTGCCAGCCACGGGACTACATCACACAATGAGCAGTTCTTC; cdr3_aa: CASHGTTSHNEQFF
clone_size: NA; j_call: TRBJ2-7; cdr3_length: 14; v_call: TRBV4-1; d_call: NA; cdr3_nt: TGCGCCAGCAGCCAAGATAACCTGGGCTACGAGCAGTACTTC; cdr3_aa: CASSQDNLGYEQYF
clone_size: NA; j_call: TRBJ1-1; cdr3_length: 14; v_call: TRBV4-1; d_call: TRBD1; cdr3_nt: TGCGCCAGCAGCCAAGGACAGGGAAAGAGTGAAGCTTTCTTT; cdr3_aa: CASSQGQGKSEAFF
clone_size: few; j_call: TRBJ2-3; cdr3_length: 11; v_call: TRBV25-1; d_call: NA; cdr3_nt: TGTGCCAGCAGTGGGGCAGATACGCAGTATTTT; cdr3_aa: CASSGADTQYF
clone_size: few; j_call: TRBJ2-7; cdr3_length: 12; v_call: TRBV30; d_call: TRBD1; cdr3_nt: TGTGCCTTGGACAGGTCCTCCTACGAGCAGTACTTC; cdr3_aa: CALDRSSYEQYF
clone_size: few; j_call: TRBJ1-2; cdr3_length: 16; v_call: TRBV7-9; d_call: NA; cdr3_nt: TGTGCCAGCAGTTATAGGCTAGCAGACACAAACTATGGCTACACCTTC; cdr3_aa: CASSYRLADTNYGYTF
clone_size: NA; j_call: TRBJ1-4; cdr3_length: 15; v_call: TRBV15; d_call: TRBD1; cdr3_nt: TGTGCCACCAGCAGAGCCGGGACAGCGAATGAAAAACTGTTTTTT; cdr3_aa: CATSRAGTANEKLFF
clone_size: few; j_call: TRBJ2-3; cdr3_length: 15; v_call: TRBV4-1; d_call: NA; cdr3_nt: TGCGCCAGCAGCCAAGGGGGGCTCGGAAGAGATACGCAGTATTTT; cdr3_aa: CASSQGGLGRDTQYF
clone_size: NA; j_call: TRBJ2-1; cdr3_length: 14; v_call: TRBV27; d_call: TRBD2; cdr3_nt: TGTGCCAGCAGTTTGGCGGGAGTGGTAAATGAGCAGTTCTTC; cdr3_aa: CASSLAGVVNEQFF
clone_size: NA; j_call: TRBJ1-5; cdr3_length: 12; v_call: TRBV30; d_call: NA; cdr3_nt: TGTGCCTGGGGCCAGGGTGATCAGCCCCAGCATTTT; cdr3_aa: CAWGQGDQPQHF
clone_size: few; j_call: TRBJ2-5; cdr3_length: 15; v_call: TRBV6-1; d_call: NA; cdr3_nt: TGTGCCAGCAGGAGTGAACCCTCAGTACAAGAGACCCAGTACTTC; cdr3_aa: CASRSEPSVQETQYF
clone_size: NA; j_call: TRBJ2-5; cdr3_length: 13; v_call: TRBV11-1; d_call: TRBD2; cdr3_nt: TGTGCCAGCAGCTCGGGACTAGCGGAGACCCAGTACTTC; cdr3_aa: CASSSGLAETQYF
clone_size: NA; j_call: TRBJ1-1; cdr3_length: 14; v_call: TRBV2; d_call: TRBD1; cdr3_nt: TGTGCCAGCAGCCAGGGACAGGGGTTGACTGAAGCTTTCTTT; cdr3_aa: CASSQGQGLTEAFF
clone_size: NA; j_call: TRBJ2-1; cdr3_length: 17; v_call: TRBV4-1; d_call: TRBD2; cdr3_nt: TGCGCCAGCAGCCAAGAGACCGGGACTAGTGGTCTTTTTGAGCAGTTCTTC; cdr3_aa: CASSQETGTSGLFEQFF
clone_size: NA; j_call: TRBJ1-4; cdr3_length: 13; v_call: TRBV5-6; d_call: NA; cdr3_nt: TGTGCCAGCAGCTTGTGGGCGGCTGGGGAACTGTTTTTT; cdr3_aa: CASSLWAAGELFF
clone_size: NA; j_call: TRBJ1-1; cdr3_length: 13; v_call: TRBV29-1; d_call: NA; cdr3_nt: TGCAGCGTTGGTGGGGTAGGGAATTACGAAGCTTTCTTT; cdr3_aa: CSVGGVGNYEAFF
clone_size: NA; j_call: TRBJ2-5; cdr3_length: 15; v_call: TRBV28; d_call: NA; cdr3_nt: TGTGCCAGCAGTAAGACCGGGACCAGATTCGAGACCCAGTACTTC; cdr3_aa: CASSKTGTRFETQYF
clone_size: NA; j_call: TRBJ2-2; cdr3_length: 18; v_call: TRBV5-1; d_call: TRBD2; cdr3_nt: TGCGCCAGCAGCTTGGGGCTAGCGGGAGACTTGTGGACCGGGGAGCTGTTTTTT; cdr3_aa: CASSLGLAGDLWTGELFF
clone_size: few; j_call: TRBJ1-1; cdr3_length: 13; v_call: TRBV7-9; d_call: NA; cdr3_nt: TGTGCCAGCAGCCCGGGGGGGTACACTGAAGCTTTCTTT; cdr3_aa: CASSPGGYTEAFF
clone_size: NA; j_call: TRBJ1-1; cdr3_length: 14; v_call: TRBV6-5; d_call: NA; cdr3_nt: TGTGCCAGCAGTTACTCTAGGGTGAACACTGAAGCTTTCTTT; cdr3_aa: CASSYSRVNTEAFF
clone_size: many; j_call: TRBJ2-2; cdr3_length: 13; v_call: TRBV5-1; d_call: NA; cdr3_nt: TGCGCCAGCAGCTTTGAGAACACCGGGGAGCTGTTTTTT; cdr3_aa: CASSFENTGELFF